This TCR beta chain was sequenced during a study of OX40 agonist ivuxolimab in advanced cancers. Trimming removed 2 bases at V and 7 bases at J, with 15 bases between. This CDR3 spans 14 amino acids. Germline V gene sequence: CDR1 SGHVS, CDR2 FQNEAQ. Clones were read by immunoSEQ multiplex PCR, and TCRdb kept only the in-frame ones, dropping some. The table includes some 28,000 clones, 86% detected once. Sequenced material: CD4+ or CD8+ T cells sorted from blood, taken in a trial of the OX40 agonist ivuxolimab. The chain combines TRBV7-8 with TRBJ2-7; unclear D gene. The receptor's source is an adult with an advanced solid tumor such as melanoma, head and neck, liver or kidney cancer. This chain's CDR3 is CASSLNLGSREQYF. DNA of the CDR3: TGTGCCAGCAGCTTAAACCTGGGGTCCAGGGAGCAGTACTTC. The full variable domain, with the rest looked up from reference TRBV7-8 and TRBJ2-7, is GAGVSQSPRYKVAKRGQDVALRCDPISGHVSLFWYQQALGQGPEFLTYFQNEAQLDKSGLPSDRFFAERPEGSVSTLKIQRTQQEDSAVYLCASSLNLGSREQYFGPGTRLTVT.